This TCR beta chain was captured in a study of blood T cell repertoires in COVID-19. Study summary: Acute and convalescent COVID-19 specimens originated in the United States, Italy and Spain. In each case, the material was cDNA or gDNA derived from T cells, B-cell-depleted T cells, or PBMCs.

Original handling: Estimation of nucleated cell counts was performed using reference gene primer amplification. Sequenced by immunoSEQ multiplex PCR; TCRdb stores in-frame clones only, minus some. V, J and clone size are taken as reported in that table, and D and trimming were inferred from the DNA itself. The sample holds roughly 340,000 clones; approximately 89% are singletons and the top ten take around 3.5%. The CDR3 has 15 residues. CDR1 and CDR2 (germline): SEHNR, FQNEAQ (reference sequence). Losses at the gene ends were 5 bases for V and 6 bases for J; bases not matched to a gene: 12. The gene calls are TRBV7-9 and TRBJ2-7, with 8 nucleotides matching TRBD2. This clonotype was sampled from a woman aged 18-29 years who had recovered from COVID-19. Sequencing was carried out using peripheral blood. DNA of the CDR3: TGTGCCAGCAGCCTCCAGACCGGGAGGGGGGGCGAGCAGTACGTC. As protein: CASSLQTGRGGEQYV.